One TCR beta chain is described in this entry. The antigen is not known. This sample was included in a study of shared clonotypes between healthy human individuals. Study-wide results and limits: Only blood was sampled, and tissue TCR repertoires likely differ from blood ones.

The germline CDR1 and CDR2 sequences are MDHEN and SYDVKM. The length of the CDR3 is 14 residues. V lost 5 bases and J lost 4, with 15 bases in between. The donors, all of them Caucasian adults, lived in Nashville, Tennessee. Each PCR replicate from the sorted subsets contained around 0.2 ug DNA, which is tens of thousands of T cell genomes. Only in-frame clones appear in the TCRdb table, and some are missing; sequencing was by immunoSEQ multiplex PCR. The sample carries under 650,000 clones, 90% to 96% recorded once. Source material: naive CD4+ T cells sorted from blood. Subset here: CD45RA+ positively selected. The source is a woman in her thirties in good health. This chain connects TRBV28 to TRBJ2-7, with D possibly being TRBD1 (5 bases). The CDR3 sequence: CASSLDSPAYEQYF. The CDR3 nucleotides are TGTGCCAGCAGTCTCGACAGTCCAGCTTACGAGCAGTACTTC. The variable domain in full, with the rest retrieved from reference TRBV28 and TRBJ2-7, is DVKVTQSSRYLVKRTGEKVFLECVQDMDHENMFWYRQDPGLGLRLIYFSYDVKMKEKGDIPEGYSVSREKKERFSLILESASTNQTSMYLCASSLDSPAYEQYFGPGTRLTVT.